A selection of T cell receptor beta chains follows, all from one sample in a study of blood T cell repertoires in COVID-19. Assay: immunoSEQ multiplex PCR; the TCRdb copy retains only in-frame clones and omits some. Among about 300,000 clones listed, around 83% were seen once. Sequencing used peripheral blood. The source is a woman between 50 and 59 years old with acute or convalescent COVID-19. Both conserved end residues are part of each CDR3. Fields, in order: V gene, clone size, D gene, J gene, CDR3 DNA, CDR3 protein. D genes are given only for firm matches. Expanded clones get a size class; other rows say once, few or many, or leave the size out.

v_call: TRBV3-1/TRBV3-2; clone_size: NA; d_call: TRBD1; j_call: TRBJ1-1; cdr3_nt: TGTGCCAGCAGCCTTACAGGGGGCGCCGGGAACACTGAAGCTTTCTTT; cdr3_aa: CASSLTGGAGNTEAFF
v_call: TRBV28; clone_size: NA; d_call: TRBD1; j_call: TRBJ1-2; cdr3_nt: TGTGCCAGCAGCTCCGCAGGGGGGATTGATGGCTACACCTTC; cdr3_aa: CASSSAGGIDGYTF
v_call: TRBV2; clone_size: few; d_call: NA; j_call: TRBJ1-5; cdr3_nt: TGTGCCAGCGACCAGGGAAACAGACAGCCCCAGCATTTT; cdr3_aa: CASDQGNRQPQHF
v_call: TRBV5-1; clone_size: NA; d_call: NA; j_call: TRBJ2-2; cdr3_nt: TGCGCCAGCAGCTTGGTACCAGGGAACACCGGGGAGCTGTTTTTT; cdr3_aa: CASSLVPGNTGELFF
v_call: TRBV3-1/TRBV3-2; clone_size: few; d_call: TRBD2; j_call: TRBJ2-1; cdr3_nt: TGTGCCAGCAGTCAAGGGTTCAGGACTAGCGCCGTCTTC; cdr3_aa: CASSQGFRTSAVF
v_call: TRBV4-1; clone_size: once; d_call: NA; j_call: TRBJ2-3; cdr3_nt: TGCGCCAGCAGCCAAGAGGAACAGGGAGCAGATACGCAGTATTTT; cdr3_aa: CASSQEEQGADTQYF
v_call: TRBV27; clone_size: NA; d_call: TRBD1; j_call: TRBJ1-4; cdr3_nt: TGTGCCAGCAGTCCGGGACAGGGTACTGAAAAACTGTTTTTT; cdr3_aa: CASSPGQGTEKLFF
v_call: TRBV2; clone_size: NA; d_call: TRBD1; j_call: TRBJ2-5; cdr3_nt: TGTGCCAGCAGTACCGACAGGGGCCAAGAGACCCAGTACTTC; cdr3_aa: CASSTDRGQETQYF
v_call: TRBV6-2/TRBV6-3; clone_size: NA; d_call: NA; j_call: TRBJ2-2; cdr3_nt: TGTGCCAGCAGTTACGTTCAGCCTGGGCGTGACACCGGGGAGCTGTTTTTT; cdr3_aa: CASSYVQPGRDTGELFF
v_call: TRBV4-1; clone_size: NA; d_call: NA; j_call: TRBJ1-1; cdr3_nt: TGCGCCAGCAGCCGTGAGCGAAAAGAAGCTTTCTTT; cdr3_aa: CASSRERKEAFF
v_call: TRBV6-6; clone_size: once; d_call: TRBD1; j_call: TRBJ1-5; cdr3_nt: TGTGCCAGCACCCACGGGCAGGGGGTCAATCAGCCCCAGCATTTT; cdr3_aa: CASTHGQGVNQPQHF
v_call: TRBV28; clone_size: NA; d_call: TRBD1; j_call: TRBJ1-5; cdr3_nt: TGTGCCAGCAGTCCCCTGGGGGACAGAAATAGCAATCAGCCCCAGCATTTT; cdr3_aa: CASSPLGDRNSNQPQHF
v_call: TRBV30; clone_size: NA; d_call: TRBD1; j_call: TRBJ1-1; cdr3_nt: TGTGCCTGGAGCCCGGACAGGGGATACACTGGAGCCTTCTTT; cdr3_aa: CAWSPDRGYTGAFF
v_call: TRBV19; clone_size: NA; d_call: TRBD1; j_call: TRBJ2-1; cdr3_nt: TGTGCCAGTACCCAATTGGGACAGCAATACAATGAGCAGTTCTTC; cdr3_aa: CASTQLGQQYNEQFF
v_call: TRBV5-4; clone_size: NA; d_call: TRBD1; j_call: TRBJ1-2; cdr3_nt: TGTGCCAGCACCACGGAGGGGGCATTTTTTTATGGCTACACCTTC; cdr3_aa: CASTTEGAFFYGYTF
v_call: TRBV2; clone_size: NA; d_call: NA; j_call: TRBJ1-4; cdr3_nt: TGTGCCAGCAGTGAATGGGGCGGATCTAATGAAAAACTGTTTTTT; cdr3_aa: CASSEWGGSNEKLFF
v_call: TRBV7-2; clone_size: NA; d_call: TRBD1; j_call: TRBJ2-5; cdr3_nt: TGTGCCAGCAGCTTAGGGGGACAGTCTCAAGAGACCCAGTACTTC; cdr3_aa: CASSLGGQSQETQYF
v_call: TRBV20-1; clone_size: NA; d_call: NA; j_call: TRBJ2-3; cdr3_nt: TGCAGTGCTATCCTCACAGATACGCAGTATTTT; cdr3_aa: CSAILTDTQYF
v_call: TRBV18; clone_size: NA; d_call: TRBD1; j_call: TRBJ1-4; cdr3_nt: TGTGCCAGCTCACCACGGACAGGGAGTGAAAAACTGTTTTTT; cdr3_aa: CASSPRTGSEKLFF
v_call: TRBV18; clone_size: NA; d_call: NA; j_call: TRBJ1-4; cdr3_nt: TGTGCCAGCTCCTTCAGACAGGCGGAAGAAAAACTGTTTTTT; cdr3_aa: CASSFRQAEEKLFF
v_call: TRBV5-1; clone_size: NA; d_call: NA; j_call: TRBJ2-5; cdr3_nt: TGCGCCAGCAGCCCTGGACACAGGGCGGTGGAGACCCAGTACTTC; cdr3_aa: CASSPGHRAVETQYF
v_call: TRBV6-5; clone_size: NA; d_call: TRBD1; j_call: TRBJ1-4; cdr3_nt: TGTGCCAGCAGTTACCGGACAGGGGGTAATGAAAAACTGTTTTTT; cdr3_aa: CASSYRTGGNEKLFF
v_call: TRBV15; clone_size: NA; d_call: TRBD1; j_call: TRBJ1-3; cdr3_nt: TGTGCCACCAGCAGGGGACAGTCAACTGGAAACACCATATATTTT; cdr3_aa: CATSRGQSTGNTIYF
v_call: TRBV14; clone_size: NA; d_call: NA; j_call: TRBJ1-2; cdr3_nt: TGTGCCAGCAGCCAAGATAGTTCGGACAACTACTATGGCTACACCTTC; cdr3_aa: CASSQDSSDNYYGYTF
v_call: TRBV10-3; clone_size: once; d_call: NA; j_call: TRBJ1-3; cdr3_nt: TGTGCCATCAGCCGGGGGGAATCCGGAAACACCATATATTTT; cdr3_aa: CAISRGESGNTIYF
v_call: TRBV4-1; clone_size: NA; d_call: NA; j_call: TRBJ1-3; cdr3_nt: TGCGCCAGCAGCTGGCGGGGGGATTCTGGAAACACCATATATTTT; cdr3_aa: CASSWRGDSGNTIYF
v_call: TRBV5-4; clone_size: few; d_call: TRBD1; j_call: TRBJ1-2; cdr3_nt: TGTGCCAGCAGTGTGGGGGACAGGGACTATGGCTACACCTTC; cdr3_aa: CASSVGDRDYGYTF
v_call: TRBV6-5; clone_size: once; d_call: NA; j_call: TRBJ2-5; cdr3_nt: TGTGCCAGCAGTTACCGAGATGGAGAGACCCAGTACTTC; cdr3_aa: CASSYRDGETQYF
v_call: TRBV19; clone_size: NA; d_call: NA; j_call: TRBJ2-5; cdr3_nt: TGTGCCAGTAGTAGGAGAGAGACCCAGTACTTC; cdr3_aa: CASSRRETQYF
v_call: TRBV5-1; clone_size: once; d_call: NA; j_call: TRBJ2-3; cdr3_nt: TGCGCCAGCAGCTTGACAGGGTTGTACACAGATACGCAGTATTTT; cdr3_aa: CASSLTGLYTDTQYF
v_call: TRBV14; clone_size: NA; d_call: NA; j_call: TRBJ1-2; cdr3_nt: TGTGCCAGCAGCCAAAGCAGGAACTATGGCTACACCTTC; cdr3_aa: CASSQSRNYGYTF
v_call: TRBV25-1; clone_size: NA; d_call: NA; j_call: TRBJ1-6; cdr3_nt: TGTGCCAGCAGTGAACCGTTCCCGGGAAGGCCCCTCCACTTT; cdr3_aa: CASSEPFPGRPLHF
v_call: TRBV7-2; clone_size: NA; d_call: TRBD2; j_call: TRBJ2-7; cdr3_nt: TGTGCCAGCAGCTTGGAATCCGGGAGGGAGCAGTACTTC; cdr3_aa: CASSLESGREQYF
v_call: TRBV19; clone_size: NA; d_call: TRBD1; j_call: TRBJ2-6; cdr3_nt: TGTGCCAGTAAGCCGTCCGGGACAGGGGGGGCAGGGGCCAACGTCCTGACTTTC; cdr3_aa: CASKPSGTGGAGANVLTF
v_call: TRBV7-8; clone_size: NA; d_call: TRBD1; j_call: TRBJ2-7; cdr3_nt: TGTGCCAGCAGCTTGGGGACAGGGTCCTACGAGCAGTACTTC; cdr3_aa: CASSLGTGSYEQYF
v_call: TRBV6-5; clone_size: NA; d_call: TRBD1; j_call: TRBJ1-1; cdr3_nt: TGTGCCAGCAGAGGACAGGGGGGGATGAACACTGAAGCTTTCTTT; cdr3_aa: CASRGQGGMNTEAFF
v_call: TRBV12-5; clone_size: NA; d_call: NA; j_call: TRBJ2-3; cdr3_nt: TGTGCTAGTACGAGGGACACAGATACGCAGTATTTT; cdr3_aa: CASTRDTDTQYF
v_call: TRBV9; clone_size: NA; d_call: NA; j_call: TRBJ2-3; cdr3_nt: TGTGCCAGCAGCGTAGGGACTTTACAGACGCAGTATTTT; cdr3_aa: CASSVGTLQTQYF
v_call: TRBV27; clone_size: NA; d_call: NA; j_call: TRBJ1-4; cdr3_nt: TGTGCCAGCAGTTTAATATCTAATGAAAAACTGTTTTTT; cdr3_aa: CASSLISNEKLFF
v_call: TRBV19; clone_size: NA; d_call: NA; j_call: TRBJ1-1; cdr3_nt: TGTGCCAGTAGTATTGCTGACTCGGCTTTCTTT; cdr3_aa: CASSIADSAFF
v_call: TRBV4-1; clone_size: NA; d_call: TRBD1; j_call: TRBJ1-6; cdr3_nt: TGCGCCAGTGGGACAGGACTGTTACTTAATTCACCCCTCCACTTT; cdr3_aa: CASGTGLLLNSPLHF
v_call: TRBV5-1; clone_size: NA; d_call: TRBD2; j_call: TRBJ2-3; cdr3_nt: TGCGCCAGCAGCTCTCTGGGACTAGCGGGAGTCACCCTGAGCACAGATACGCAGTATTTT; cdr3_aa: CASSSLGLAGVTLSTDTQYF
v_call: TRBV7-8; clone_size: NA; d_call: TRBD2; j_call: TRBJ2-1; cdr3_nt: TGTGCCAGCAGCTTAGGGCATAGCGGGAGTGGTAATGAGCAGTTCTTC; cdr3_aa: CASSLGHSGSGNEQFF
v_call: TRBV19; clone_size: NA; d_call: TRBD1; j_call: TRBJ1-1; cdr3_nt: TGTGCCAGTAGTAACCCGACAGGGATCACTGAAGCTTTCTTT; cdr3_aa: CASSNPTGITEAFF
v_call: TRBV2; clone_size: NA; d_call: NA; j_call: TRBJ1-2; cdr3_nt: TGTGCCATCCTTGGGACACGGGGGGTAGGCTACACCTTC; cdr3_aa: CAILGTRGVGYTF
v_call: TRBV3-1/TRBV3-2; clone_size: few; d_call: NA; j_call: TRBJ2-1; cdr3_nt: TGTGCCAGCAGCCAAGTAGGGACTTCGTTCGGCGATGAGCAGTTCTTC; cdr3_aa: CASSQVGTSFGDEQFF
v_call: TRBV3-1/TRBV3-2; clone_size: NA; d_call: NA; j_call: TRBJ1-1; cdr3_nt: TGTGCCAGCAGCGCCGGGGGGAACACTGAAGCTTTCTTT; cdr3_aa: CASSAGGNTEAFF
v_call: TRBV18; clone_size: NA; d_call: TRBD1; j_call: TRBJ2-3; cdr3_nt: TGTGCCAGCTCACTGGCCGGGACAGGGGGCATTTATACGCAGTATTTT; cdr3_aa: CASSLAGTGGIYTQYF